The entry below gives a single T cell receptor (beta chain) sequence along with its context. 13 Jbeta primers and 60 Vbeta primers were used for the PCR. Sequenced by immunoSEQ multiplex PCR; TCRdb stores in-frame clones only, minus some. The profile covers 100,000 to 140,000 clones, with roughly 80% appearing a single time and less than 3% taken by the ten largest. These data come from a study of cytomegalovirus exposure and HLA in healthy donors. The CDR3 is 15 amino acids. V lost 4 bases and J lost 8; bases outside the gene matches: 9. Germline CDR1 reads SGHTS; CDR2 reads YDEGEE. The V call is TRBV5-8, the J call TRBJ1-4, with 9 bases lining up with TRBD1. This clonotype was obtained from a man aged 25-45 years in good health and CMV-seropositive. The sample was PBMCs. CDR3 coding DNA: TGTGCCAGCAGCCTTCCGGGACAGGGTGGAGAAAAACTGTTTTTT. This codes for CASSLPGQGGEKLFF.